This TCR beta chain was identified in a study of siplizumab effects on memory and regulatory T cells. Trimming removed 1 base from V and 6 bases from J; junction bases left unmatched: 2. Germline lookup yields CDR1 SNHLY and CDR2 FYNNEI. There are 14 residues in the CDR3. In regard to this clone: What it binds is not known.

The protocol was immunoSEQ multiplex PCR, while the TCRdb copy is restricted to in-frame clones and leaves out a portion. The sample includes approximately 65,000 clones, 79% seen only once; the top ten take 0.4% to 0.5%. Whole-study findings and limits: Naive T cells looked more diverse than memory cells and looked like major alloresponse contributors. A small minority of alloreactive clones were mapped to unstimulated subsets. In the presence of siplizumab, alloreactive sequences traceable to unstimulated CD4+ memory cells were significantly reduced.

The sample taken for sequencing was memory CD4+ T cells sorted from blood. The receptor was derived from a human donor in good health. This chain joins TRBV2 and TRBJ1-2; 10 bases match TRBD1. The CDR3 sequence is CASSEGQGAHGYTF. The DNA for the CDR3 is TGTGCCAGCAGTGAAGGACAGGGGGCCCATGGCTACACCTTC. Full variable domain (outside the CDR3, taken from reference TRBV2 and TRBJ1-2): EPEVTQTPSHQVTQMGQEVILRCVPISNHLYFYWYRQILGQKVEFLVSFYNNEISEKSEIFDDQFSVERPDGSNFTLKIRSTKLEDSAMYFCASSEGQGAHGYTFGSGTRLTVV.